Following are 8 T cell receptor beta chains from one sample sequenced in a study of graft-versus-host responses after intestinal transplantation. TCRdb keeps only in-frame clones here, not all; method: immunoSEQ multiplex PCR. The sample carries about 78,000 clones, around 90% recorded once. These TCRs are of unknown antigen specificity. Here the sequenced sample was unstimulated CD8+ T cells sorted from spleen or lymph node cells, taken before transplant. These receptors came from a human donor who was the organ donor for an intestinal transplant.

CDR3 in DNA: TGCGCCAGCAGCCAAGATTTGAACAGTGTAAAGACCCAGTACTTC. This gives the protein CASSQDLNSVKTQYF. This sequence joins TRBV4-1 and TRBJ2-5; D unclear. The germline gives CDR1 MGHRA, CDR2 YSYEKL. Trimming pared 0 bases from V and 6 bases from J, leaving 14 bases between. The CDR3 spans 15 residues.

This sequence joins TRBV13 and TRBJ2-1, with TRBD2 matching over 8 bases. Germline lookup yields CDR1 PRHDT and CDR2 FYEKMQ (reference sequence). CDR3 length: 15 residues. J gave up 3 bases and V 3 bases, and 4 bases lay outside the gene matches. CDR3 region: CASSLRGADYNEQFF. The CDR3 DNA reads as TGTGCCAGCAGCTTGCGGGGGGCCGACTACAATGAGCAGTTCTTC. The whole variable domain, filled in from reference TRBV13 and TRBJ2-1, reads AAGVIQSPRHLIKEKRETATLKCYPIPRHDTVYWYQQGPGQDPQFLISFYEKMQSDKGSIPDRFSAQQFSDYHSELNMSSLELGDSALYFCASSLRGADYNEQFFGPGTRLTVL.

The CDR3 here is CASSLGMQASGDTQYF. In nucleotides, the CDR3 is TGTGCCAGCAGCTTAGGGATGCAGGCCTCAGGTGATACGCAGTATTTT. V gene TRBV11-2 combines with J gene TRBJ2-3; no reliable D call. Per the germline V gene, CDR1 is SGHAT and CDR2 is FQNNGV. V lost 1 base, J lost 6 bases, and 17 bases lay in between. The CDR3 consists of 16 residues.

The chain is built from TRBV7-6 and TRBJ2-1; D gene ambiguous. Trimming took 1 base from V and 3 from J, leaving 7 bases between them. CDR3 length: 14 residues. Germline CDR1 reads SGHVS; CDR2 reads FNYEAQ. CDR3 in DNA: TGTGCCAGCAGCTTAGTCGGGTACTACAATGAGCAGTTCTTC. This gives the protein CASSLVGYYNEQFF.

The genes are TRBV7-9 and TRBJ2-3; 12 bases agree with TRBD2. Germline CDR1 is SEHNR and CDR2 is FQNEAQ (reference sequence). The junction had 10 bases not matched to a gene; V was cut back by 0 bases and J by 6 bases. The CDR3 is 18 residues long. CDR3 bases: TGTGCCAGCAGCTTAGCGGGTCCTAGCGGGGGGGCCTTCGATACGCAGTATTTT. Translating gives CASSLAGPSGGAFDTQYF.

The chain links TRBV10-3 to TRBJ1-1; tentatively, D is TRBD1 (5 bases). The CDR3 runs to 15 residues. V was clipped by 4 bases and J by 3 bases, with 15 bases between them. CDR1 ENHRY and CDR2 SYGVKD come from the germline V gene. DNA of the CDR3: TGTGCCATCAGTGGAGTTTGGGGGGGGGACACTGAAGCTTTCTTT. Its protein is CAISGVWGGDTEAFF.

There are a few counts of this clone. The chain couples TRBV6-4 to TRBJ1-2; TRBD1 matches at 8 bases. V lost 3 bases and J lost 6; bases outside the gene matches: 0. The CDR3 spans 12 residues. Per germline, CDR1 MRHNA and CDR2 SNTAGT. The CDR3, as DNA: TGTGCCAGCAGTGAGACAGGGGATGGCTACACCTTC. It codes for CASSETGDGYTF.

The J gene is TRBJ1-1, the V gene TRBV27; D is unclear. The CDR3 spans 15 residues. Trimming took 2 bases from V and 1 from J, leaving 11 bases between them. CDR1 MNHEY and CDR2 SMNVEV come from the germline V gene (reference sequence). CDR3 in amino acids: CASSLNPTENTEAFF. DNA for the CDR3: TGTGCCAGCAGTTTAAATCCTACCGAGAACACTGAAGCTTTCTTT.